These 24 T cell receptor beta chains were sequenced from one sample in a study of human CD8 memory T cell subsets. By UMI-labeled 5' RACE, the TCR beta libraries were made. TCRdb derives one entry per CDR3 protein from the 5' RACE reads, leaving out DNA. Here the sample table reports 8,000 or so distinct CDR3 sequences. Early memory CD8+ T cells that were CCR7+ PD-1+ TIGIT+ with exhausted-like traits constituted the TPEX cells. The sample taken for sequencing was CD8+ T cells from PBMCs. The receptors shown here come from a human donor in good health.

The chain uses TRBV27 and TRBJ2-1; TCRdb's D call, TRBD1, is unchecked because there is no DNA. Germline CDR1 and CDR2: MNHEY and SMNVEV (reference sequence). This CDR3 has 13 amino acids. The CDR3 loop reads CASSLTPAGEQFF.

The CDR3 reads CASSLRTGEAFF. The chain combines TRBV5-6 with TRBJ1-1; TCRdb picks TRBD1, but there is no DNA to check that call. Germline assignment: CDR1 SGHDT and CDR2 YYEEEE. This CDR3 has 12 amino acids.

This sequence joins TRBV14 and TRBJ2-3; the D call of TRBD2 rests on TCRdb alone, since no DNA is present to check it. CDR1 is SGHDN, CDR2 FVKESK, per germline. The CDR3 extends over 17 amino acids. The CDR3: CASSVRSYLEGTDTQYF. Looking up the rest from reference TRBV14 and TRBJ2-3 gives the full variable domain: EAGVTQFPSHSVIEKGQTVTLRCDPISGHDNLYWYRRVMGKEIKFLLHFVKESKQDESGMPNNRFLAERTGGTYSTLKVQPAELEDSGVYFCASSVRSYLEGTDTQYFGPGTRLTVL.

The rearrangement joins TRBV19 to TRBJ2-7; TCRdb reports TRBD2, a call that lacks DNA to check it against. The germline V gene has CDR1 LNHDA and CDR2 SQIVND (reference sequence). This CDR3 has 14 amino acids. The CDR3 here is CASSFGINSYEQYF.

The CDR3 region is CASRGIDPGTTAWGYTF. This rearrangement joins TRBV27 to TRBJ1-2. CDR1 and CDR2 (germline): MNHEY, SMNVEV (reference sequence). CDR3 size: 17 residues.

This clonotype is identified as medium-sized from frequency. The rearrangement links TRBV20-1 to TRBJ1-5. The germline CDR1 and CDR2 sequences are DFQATT and SNEGSKA (reference sequence). The CDR3 has 14 residues. CDR3 amino acids: CSARDPYSNQPQHF.

The V and J genes are TRBV19 and TRBJ1-5. Germline assignment: CDR1 LNHDA and CDR2 SQIVND (reference sequence). This CDR3 has 15 residues. CDR3 protein: CASTPTGGGNQPQHF.

The rearrangement links TRBV20-1 to TRBJ1-1. Germline loops: CDR1 DFQATT, CDR2 SNEGSKA (reference sequence). This CDR3 contains 14 residues. CDR3: CSARDLDGNAEAFF.

Judged by frequency, this clonotype is medium-sized. The CDR3 reads CASSQVHSSYNEQFF. The chain uses TRBV14 and TRBJ2-1. Germline lookup yields CDR1 SGHDN and CDR2 FVKESK. This CDR3 contains 15 residues.

Its frequency marks this clonotype as medium-sized (0.01 to 0.1%). The chain has TRBV29-1 and TRBJ2-2; with no DNA, the TCRdb D assignment of TRBD2 cannot be verified. The CDR3 loop spans 15 amino acids. Germline loops: CDR1 SQVTM, CDR2 ANQGSEA. The CDR3 loop is CSVAGHLENTGELFF.

The chain has TRBV15 and TRBJ2-7. Germline V lookup: CDR1 LNHNV, CDR2 YYDKDF (reference sequence). This CDR3 is built from 12 residues. The CDR3 region is CATSRSDGEQYF.

The gene calls are TRBV5-1 and TRBJ2-7; TCRdb returns TRBD2, unconfirmable since there is no DNA. This CDR3 has 17 amino acids. The germline V gene has CDR1 SGHRS and CDR2 YFSETQ. The CDR3 sequence is CASSWSPSGRADYEQYF.

This clonotype is medium-sized by frequency. This sequence joins TRBV27 and TRBJ2-7; TCRdb returns TRBD1, unconfirmable since there is no DNA. CDR1 and CDR2 (germline): MNHEY, SMNVEV (reference sequence). This CDR3 contains 13 residues. CDR3 region: CASSLQGAYEQYF.

The V and J genes are TRBV6-2 or TRBV6-3 and TRBJ1-1; TCRdb's D gene call, TRBD1, goes unchecked for lack of DNA. CDR3 size: 16 residues. Germline loops: CDR1 MNHEY, CDR2 SVGEGT. The CDR3 is CASSYSIAQGAIGAFF.

This chain links TRBV5-1 with TRBJ2-5. The CDR3 runs 12 residues. The germline V gene encodes CDR1 SGHRS and CDR2 YFSETQ. The CDR3: CASSLAGETQYF.

This rearrangement joins TRBV20-1 to TRBJ2-2; TCRdb's D gene call, TRBD2, goes unchecked for lack of DNA. The CDR3 extends over 15 amino acids. Germline CDR1 and CDR2: DFQATT and SNEGSKA (reference sequence). CDR3 amino acids: CSAQIAGDDTGELFF.

The gene calls are TRBV27 and TRBJ1-6; the TRBD1 assignment by TCRdb is unverifiable without DNA. Germline assignment: CDR1 MNHEY and CDR2 SMNVEV (reference sequence). CDR3 size: 15 residues. The CDR3 reads CASSLSRQNNSPLHF.

This clonotype registers large by frequency. The rearrangement links TRBV7-9 to TRBJ1-6; TCRdb lists TRBD1, though no DNA is available to test this call. Per germline, CDR1 SEHNR and CDR2 FQNEAQ (reference sequence). This CDR3 has 13 residues. This CDR3 reads CASMPGLNSPLHF.

The genes are TRBV12-3 or TRBV12-4 and TRBJ2-2; there is no DNA to check the TCRdb D call of TRBD1. The CDR3 is 11 amino acids. This CDR3 reads CASTGPGELFF.

The chain couples TRBV27 to TRBJ2-2; with no DNA, the TCRdb D assignment of TRBD2 cannot be verified. Germline CDR1 reads MNHEY; CDR2 reads SMNVEV (reference sequence). The CDR3 spans 15 residues. The CDR3 loop reads CASSVSSAYTGELFF.

The genes are TRBV29-1 and TRBJ2-3; with no DNA, the TCRdb D assignment of TRBD2 cannot be verified. This CDR3 has 14 residues. Germline V CDR1 and CDR2: SQVTM, ANQGSEA. Here the CDR3 reads CSEPGLAGADTQYF.

This sequence joins TRBV7-2 and TRBJ2-3; the TCRdb D gene call, TRBD1, has no DNA to confirm it. The CDR3 extends over 15 amino acids. The germline gives CDR1 SGHTA, CDR2 FQGNSA. CDR3 loop: CASSSTGMIADTQYF.

This chain connects TRBV30 to TRBJ2-7; the D call from TCRdb, TRBD1, cannot be confirmed without DNA. This CDR3 spans 14 amino acids. The germline gives CDR1 GTSNPN, CDR2 SVGIG (reference sequence). CDR3 region: CAWIQGADHHEQYF.

The chain combines TRBV27 with TRBJ1-1. The CDR3 is 14 residues long. The V gene's germline CDR1 is MNHEY and CDR2 SMNVEV (reference sequence). The CDR3 is CASSLSHELSEAFF.